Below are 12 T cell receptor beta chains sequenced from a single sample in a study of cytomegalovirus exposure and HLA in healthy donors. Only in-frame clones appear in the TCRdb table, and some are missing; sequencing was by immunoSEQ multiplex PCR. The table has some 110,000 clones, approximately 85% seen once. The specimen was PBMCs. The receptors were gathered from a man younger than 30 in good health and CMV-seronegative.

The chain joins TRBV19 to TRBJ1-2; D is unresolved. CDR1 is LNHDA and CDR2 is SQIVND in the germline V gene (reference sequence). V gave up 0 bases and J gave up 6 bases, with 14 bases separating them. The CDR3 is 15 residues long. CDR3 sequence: CASSIEGLHRDGYTF. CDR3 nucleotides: TGTGCCAGTAGTATAGAAGGTCTCCATCGGGATGGCTACACCTTC.

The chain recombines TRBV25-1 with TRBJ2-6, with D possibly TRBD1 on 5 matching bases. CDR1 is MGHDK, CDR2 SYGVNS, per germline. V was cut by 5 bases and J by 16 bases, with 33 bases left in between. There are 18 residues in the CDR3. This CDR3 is CASSLIAELDKSGQRLTF. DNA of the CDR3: TGTGCCAGCAGTCTCATTGCAGAACTGGACAAGTCGGGCCAACGTCTGACTTTC.

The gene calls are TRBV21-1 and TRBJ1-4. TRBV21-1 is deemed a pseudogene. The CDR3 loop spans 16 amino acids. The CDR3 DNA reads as TGTGCCAGGAGGGCGGGAAGGGAAGCAACTAATGAAAAACTGTTTTTT. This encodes CARRAGREATNEKLFF.

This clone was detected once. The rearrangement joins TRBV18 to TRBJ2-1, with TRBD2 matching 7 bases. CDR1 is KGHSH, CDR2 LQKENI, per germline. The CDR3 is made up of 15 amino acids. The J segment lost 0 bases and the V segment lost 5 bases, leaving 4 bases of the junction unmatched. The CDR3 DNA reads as TGTGCCAGCTCAGAGCGGGACGGCTCCTACAATGAGCAGTTCTTC. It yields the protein CASSERDGSYNEQFF.

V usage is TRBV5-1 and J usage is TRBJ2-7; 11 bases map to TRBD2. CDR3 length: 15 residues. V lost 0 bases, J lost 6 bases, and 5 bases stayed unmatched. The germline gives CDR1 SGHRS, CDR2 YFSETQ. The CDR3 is CASSLGLAGGPEQYF. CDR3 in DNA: TGCGCCAGCAGCTTGGGGCTAGCGGGAGGTCCCGAGCAGTACTTC.

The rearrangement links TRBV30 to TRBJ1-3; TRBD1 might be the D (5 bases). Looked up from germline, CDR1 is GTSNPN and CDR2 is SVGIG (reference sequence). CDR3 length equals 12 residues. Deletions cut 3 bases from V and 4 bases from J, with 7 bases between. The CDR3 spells CAWRGLGNTIYF. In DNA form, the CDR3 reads TGTGCCTGGAGGGGACTCGGAAACACCATATATTTT.

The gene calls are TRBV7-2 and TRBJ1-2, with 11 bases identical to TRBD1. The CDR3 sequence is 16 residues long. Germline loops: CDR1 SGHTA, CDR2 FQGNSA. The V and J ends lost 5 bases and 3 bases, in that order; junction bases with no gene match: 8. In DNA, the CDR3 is TGTGCCAGCAGCCCCCAACCGGGACAGGGGGACTATGGCTACACCTTC. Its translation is CASSPQPGQGDYGYTF.

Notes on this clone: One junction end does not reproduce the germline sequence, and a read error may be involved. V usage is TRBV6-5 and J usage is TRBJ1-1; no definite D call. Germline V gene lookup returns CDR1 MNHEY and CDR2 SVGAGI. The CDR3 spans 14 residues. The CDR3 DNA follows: TGTGCCAGCAGTTACTCTCGGTTGAAAACTGAAGCTTTCTTT. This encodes CASSYSRLKTEAFF.

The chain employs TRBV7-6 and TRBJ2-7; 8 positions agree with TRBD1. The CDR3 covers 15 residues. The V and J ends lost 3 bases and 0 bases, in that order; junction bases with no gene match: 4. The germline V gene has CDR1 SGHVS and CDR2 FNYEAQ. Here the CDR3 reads CASSLGQAPSYEQYF. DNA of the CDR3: TGTGCCAGCAGCTTGGGACAGGCCCCCTCCTACGAGCAGTACTTC.

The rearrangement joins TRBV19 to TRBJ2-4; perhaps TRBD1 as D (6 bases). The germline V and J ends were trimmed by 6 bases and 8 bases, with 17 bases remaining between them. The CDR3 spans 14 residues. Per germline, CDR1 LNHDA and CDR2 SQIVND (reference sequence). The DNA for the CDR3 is TGTGCCAGTAGGGTTAGACAGGCCGGGGACATTCAGTACTTC. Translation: CASRVRQAGDIQYF.

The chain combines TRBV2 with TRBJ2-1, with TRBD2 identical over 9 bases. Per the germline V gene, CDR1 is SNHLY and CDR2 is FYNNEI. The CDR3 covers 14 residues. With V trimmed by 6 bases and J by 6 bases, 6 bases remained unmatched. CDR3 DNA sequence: TGTGCCAGCAGCCTCCTTAGCGGGAGCAATGAGCAGTTCTTC. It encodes CASSLLSGSNEQFF.

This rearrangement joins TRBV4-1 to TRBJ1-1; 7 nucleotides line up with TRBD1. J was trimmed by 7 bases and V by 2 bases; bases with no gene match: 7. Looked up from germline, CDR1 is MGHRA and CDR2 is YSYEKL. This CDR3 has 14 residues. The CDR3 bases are TGCGCCAGCAGCCAACCGACAGGGAGAGGTGAAGCTTTCTTT. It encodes CASSQPTGRGEAFF.